This T cell receptor beta chain was captured by sequencing in a study of blood T cell repertoires in COVID-19 (dated by TCRdb to 2019 to 2021). About the full investigation: Samples covering the acute and convalescent phases of COVID-19 were provided by collaborators in the United States, Italy and Spain. The prospective study material was composed of cDNA or gDNA derived from T cells, B-cell-depleted T cells, or PBMCs. Deeply sampled blood TCRbeta repertoires from subjects exposed to, actively infected with, or recovered from COVID-19 were included in the dataset. The repertoires were released in a freely available public database meant as a resource for research on the immune response to SARS-CoV-2. Samples were obtained from the ongoing ImmuneRACE study (first 160 participants) and from 1,254 subjects provided by 6 global collaborators. Sample metadata almost always included a de-identified subject ID, COVID-19 status, age in years and sex. Where available, HLA class I and class II types were obtained from metadata supplied by the sample provider rather than from assay-based typing.

Turning to this clone: Its antigen remains unidentified. No base qualities exist here, and no much larger clone lies one base off it.

Enrolling through a virtual design, the prospective study's participants ranged in age from roughly 18 to 90 years and lived across roughly 23 United States geographic areas. To assign participants to cohorts, the prospective study relied on clinical history that participants themselves reported in a screening survey and a study questionnaire. Exposed participants had been in contact with someone with a PCR-confirmed or clinician-diagnosed COVID-19 case within 2 weeks of study entry. In the prospective study, mobile phlebotomists collected whole blood, serum and a nasopharyngeal or oropharyngeal swab from each participant. Participants in the prospective study had the option to provide additional blood draws and questionnaires over a 2-month period. Before DNA extraction, prospective study blood samples were shipped either frozen or at room temperature. CDR1 and CDR2, per the germline V gene (reference sequence), are LNHDA and SQIVND. From its cysteine to its phenylalanine, the CDR3 spans 13 amino acids. This entry keeps only the CDR3 DNA: 39 bases, framed from base 1. Cut back by 7 bases and 6 bases, the V and J ends lie 15 bases apart.

TCRbeta CDR3 regions were amplified from genomic DNA by means of the immunoSEQ Assay, a bias-controlled multiplex PCR. On the authors' methods: Within the assay, amplification of reference gene primers was used to estimate how many nucleated cells each sample contained. To quantify the absolute abundance of each unique TCRbeta CDR3 rearrangement, sequence reads were collapsed and filtered. For each sample, productive Simpson clonality was calculated by taking the square root of Simpson's diversity index across productive rearrangements. TCRdb provides this immuneACCESS table in a form limited to in-frame rearrangements. Some clones are lacking; in checked studies, under half of them reflect an unresolved V gene, and why the rest are absent is not known. The V and J calls and clone size come from that table; D and trimming were worked out from the DNA. The sample yields about 270,000 clones; approximately 89% were counted once. The ten largest make up about 3% of the sample.

What the authors observed across the whole study: How much clinical and demographic metadata was included differed by source and by participant, and the metadata was provided uncurated.

The TCR sequence derives from a man aged 40-50 years who had been exposed to COVID-19. Sequenced sample: PBMCs or T cells enriched from blood (not recorded which). The rearrangement combines TRBV19 with TRBJ1-2; the best D guess is TRBD1, with 5 bases matching. The encoded CDR3 is CASTSTESNGYTF. The DNA sequence is given as TGTGCCAGTACCTCGACAGAATCAAATGGCTACACCTTC.